This T cell receptor (beta chain) was sequenced during a study of cytomegalovirus exposure and HLA in healthy donors. As to this clone: What it recognizes is unknown.

Findings and limits, study-wide: Immune exposure information comprised only CMV serostatus.

PCR amplification relied on 60 Vbeta primers (plus 13 Jbeta primers). Profiling relied on immunoSEQ multiplex PCR, and the TCRdb table lists in-frame clones only, not all of them. Seen here are 190,000 or so clones, roughly 80% observed once, and the top ten hold 1.6%. CDR1 is KGHSH, CDR2 LQKENI, per germline. Trimming at V came to 3 bases and at J to 5 bases, leaving 5 bases not matched to a gene. The CDR3 contains 15 residues. The TCR sequence derives from a man aged 50 to 59 in good health and CMV-seronegative. The chain joins TRBV18 to TRBJ2-1, with 9 bases identical to TRBD2. Input material: PBMCs. In DNA form, the CDR3 reads TGTGCCAGCTCACCGTCAGCGGGAGGCGACAATGAGCAGTTCTTC. Translation: CASSPSAGGDNEQFF.